This entry lists 4 T cell receptor beta chains sequenced from one sample in a study of blood T cell repertoires in COVID-19. Measured with immunoSEQ multiplex PCR; TCRdb has only the in-frame clones, and not every one. The sample shows about 32,000 clones, roughly 93% of them seen only once. Sequences were obtained from peripheral blood. The receptors derive from a male donor with active COVID-19.

This clone was seen only once. V and J are TRBV5-1 and TRBJ1-2; tentative D call: TRBD1 (5 bases). The length of the CDR3 is 15 residues. Trimming removed 3 bases at V and 0 bases at J, with 12 bases between. The germline CDR1 and CDR2 sequences are SGHRS and YFSETQ. DNA of the CDR3: TGCGCCAGCAGCTCCGGGGGGAGACCTAACTATGGCTACACCTTC. Its protein is CASSSGGRPNYGYTF. Combining the CDR3 with reference TRBV5-1 and TRBJ1-2 gives the whole variable domain KAGVTQTPRYLIKTRGQQVTLSCSPISGHRSVSWYQQTPGQGLQFLFEYFSETQRNKGNFPGRFSGRQFSNSRSEMNVSTLELGDSALYLCASSSGGRPNYGYTFGSGTRLTVV.

The chain is built from TRBV28 and TRBJ2-5, with 12 bases fitting TRBD2. The CDR3 runs to 15 residues. Germline loops: CDR1 MDHEN, CDR2 SYDVKM. V was pared by 5 bases and J by 4 bases, with 5 bases of the junction left unmatched. CDR3 bases: TGTGCCAGCAGTACACTAGCGGGGGGAGGAGAGACCCAGTACTTC. It encodes CASSTLAGGGETQYF. Filled out from reference TRBV28 and TRBJ2-5, the complete variable domain reads DVKVTQSSRYLVKRTGEKVFLECVQDMDHENMFWYRQDPGLGLRLIYFSYDVKMKEKGDIPEGYSVSREKKERFSLILESASTNQTSMYLCASSTLAGGGETQYFGPGTRLLVL.

The V gene is TRBV9, the J gene TRBJ2-2; D is possibly TRBD1 (6 bases). The germline V gene has CDR1 SGDLS and CDR2 YYNGEE. This CDR3 region has 16 residues. V was shortened by 0 bases and J by 4 bases, with 13 bases between the two germline ends. CDR3: CASSVAGAHRTGELFF. The DNA of the CDR3 is TGTGCCAGCAGCGTAGCAGGGGCCCACCGCACCGGGGAGCTGTTTTTT.

The genes are TRBV19 and TRBJ2-5, with 9 bases aligning to TRBD2. Germline V gene sequence: CDR1 LNHDA, CDR2 SQIVND (reference sequence). V was pared by 3 bases and J by 7 bases, with 15 bases of the junction left unmatched. This CDR3 is 17 amino acids long. The CDR3 nucleotides read TGTGCCAGTAGTATTGGGTCTAGCGGGGCGCCTCGGGGGACCCAGTACTTC. This sequence encodes CASSIGSSGAPRGTQYF.